In this sample, the clone carrying this TCR beta chain turned up a few times. What it recognizes is unknown. The germline CDR1 and CDR2 sequences are SGDLS and YYNGEE. This CDR3 is 16 amino acids long. V was shortened by 1 base and J by 0 bases, with 12 bases between the two germline ends. Reverse transcription of all isolated RNA meant that expressed TCRB transcripts were sequenced. TCRdb keeps only in-frame clones here, not all; method: immunoSEQ multiplex PCR. The sample gives about 660,000 clones, about 14% of which show up once; just under 0.04% is in the top ten. The source of the sample is a study of beta chain features in type 1 diabetes. General observations from the study: The VDJ junctions of type 1 diabetes patients carried fewer insertions and more deletions. TCRB CDR3s from Type 1 diabetes patients were moderately but significantly shorter in all four CD4+ subsets.

The specimen was naive CD4+ T cells from blood. This TCR was sampled from a man between 18 and 35 years old with type 1 diabetes. This chain uses TRBV9 with TRBJ2-3; a weak D match, TRBD2 (6 bases). CDR3 coding DNA: TGTGCCAGCAGCGTATCAGCCGGGACTAGCACAGATACGCAGTATTTT. Protein product: CASSVSAGTSTDTQYF.